This is a list of T cell receptor beta chains from one sample in a study of blood T cells in healthy people across ages. One entry per CDR3 protein results from TCRdb running MiXCR on the 5' RACE reads. The table has approximately 940,000 distinct CDR3 sequences, 40% to 60% seen once. Specimen: blood. These receptors were taken from a man under 40 in good health. CDR3s include the opening cysteine and the closing phenylalanine or tryptophan. The D gene is left open where the match is weak. Rows give clone size only sometimes, using once, few, many, or a class for an expanded clone.

length	D	V	J	size	DNA	CDR3
12	TRBD1	TRBV28	TRBJ1-2	few	TGTGCCAGCAGCGGACAGGGTCGTGGCTACACCTTC	CASSGQGRGYTF
12	NA	TRBV5-1	TRBJ2-1	NA	TGCGCCAGCAACCGACTGGGGAATGAGCAGTTCTTC	CASNRLGNEQFF
15	TRBD1	TRBV27	TRBJ2-1	few	TGTGCCAGCAATAACCGGGACAGGCAACACAATGAGCAGTTCTTC	CASNNRDRQHNEQFF
14	TRBD1	TRBV7-9	TRBJ2-7	NA	TGTGCCAGCAGCTTCCGACAGGGTCAATACGAGCAGTACTTC	CASSFRQGQYEQYF
14	NA	TRBV3-1	TRBJ1-1	few	TGTGCCAGCAGCCAAGCTCTTGTGAACACTGAAGCTTTCTTT	CASSQALVNTEAFF
13	NA	TRBV12-3/TRBV12-4	TRBJ2-1	NA	TGTGCCAGCAGTTTCTGGGGGAACAATGAGCAGTTCTTC	CASSFWGNNEQFF
15	NA	TRBV5-6	TRBJ2-7	NA	TGTGCCAGCAGCCTAAGATTGACAGTCGGGGAGGAGCAGTACTTC	CASSLRLTVGEEQYF
14	NA	TRBV5-1	TRBJ1-5	many	TGCGCCAGCAGCTTGGTCGGGGGCAATCAGCCCCAGCATTTT	CASSLVGGNQPQHF
12	NA	TRBV3-1	TRBJ1-2	many	TGTGCCAGCAGCCAGGGGGCGAGGGGCTACACCTTC	CASSQGARGYTF
16	TRBD1	TRBV4-3	TRBJ2-4	NA	TGCGCCAGCAGCCAAGATGGGGACAGGGTCAACTATCCCCAGTACTTC	CASSQDGDRVNYPQYF
14	NA	TRBV12-3/TRBV12-4	TRBJ1-1	few	TGTGCCAGCAGTTCGGGTACAGCGTTCCCGGACGCTTTCTTT	CASSSGTAFPDAFF
11	NA	TRBV20-1	TRBJ2-4	NA	TGCAGCGCCGGGGGTCAAAACATTCAGTACTTC	CSAGGQNIQYF
15	TRBD1	TRBV20-1	TRBJ2-3	few	TGCAGTGCTAGATCCGCGGGACAGGGCACAGATACGCAGTATTTT	CSARSAGQGTDTQYF
12	NA	TRBV5-1	TRBJ2-5	NA	TGCGCCAGTACCGACATCGGAGAGACCCAGTACTTC	CASTDIGETQYF
12	NA	TRBV24-1	TRBJ2-1	NA	TGTGCCACCAGTGATCCGACAAATGAGCAGTTCTTC	CATSDPTNEQFF
13	NA	TRBV25-1	TRBJ1-1	NA	TGTGCCAGCAGTGAGCATGGGGCCACTGAAGCTTTCTTT	CASSEHGATEAFF
15	NA	TRBV4-3	TRBJ2-1	NA	TGCGCCAGCAGCCAAGACACGGGGACTCCCACTGAGCAGTTCTTC	CASSQDTGTPTEQFF
17	TRBD2	TRBV3-1	TRBJ2-7	NA	TGTGTCAGCAGCCAAGGGGGAGCGGGGGGGACCTACAATGAGCAGTACTTC	CVSSQGGAGGTYNEQYF
13	NA	TRBV27	TRBJ2-7	many	TGTGCCAGCAGTTTATCGTTTCCAGGGGCGCAGTACTTC	CASSLSFPGAQYF
14	NA	TRBV10-3	TRBJ2-5	many	TGTGCCATCAGTGAGTCGGACTATCAAGAGACCCAGTACTTC	CAISESDYQETQYF
14	NA	TRBV20-1	TRBJ2-3	few	TGCAGTGCAAGGCCCAGGGCAAGCACAGATACGCAGTATTTT	CSARPRASTDTQYF
11	NA	TRBV12-3/TRBV12-4	TRBJ2-7	few	TGTGCCAGCAGCCGGGATCGCGAGCAGTACTTC	CASSRDREQYF
21	NA	TRBV7-6	TRBJ2-3	NA	TGTGCCAGCAGCCGGGCGCCTCTGGGAGGGGGTCACAAATCTAGCACAGATACGCAGTATTTT	CASSRAPLGGGHKSSTDTQYF
16	TRBD1	TRBV4-2	TRBJ1-4	few	TGTGCCAGCAGCCAAGATCCGGGGACAGCTAATGAAAAACTGTTTTTT	CASSQDPGTANEKLFF
14	NA	TRBV6-2/TRBV6-3	TRBJ1-4	NA	TGTGCCAGCACCGAGGGGAGGACTAATGAAAAACTGTTTTTT	CASTEGRTNEKLFF
15	NA	TRBV7-9	TRBJ2-1	NA	TGTGCCAGCAGCTTTGCGGCTACACCCAGGGGTGAGCAGTTCTTC	CASSFAATPRGEQFF
15	NA	TRBV7-2	TRBJ2-3	NA	TGTGCCAGCAGCTTACAGTCGAGGGCGACAGATACGCAGTATTTT	CASSLQSRATDTQYF
12	NA	TRBV7-9	TRBJ2-7	NA	TGTGCCAGCAGCCACTCGACCTACGAGCAGTACTTC	CASSHSTYEQYF
17	NA	TRBV4-1	TRBJ1-5	few	TGCGCCAGCAGCCAAGATTTCGGGACAACGGGCAATCAGCCCCAGCATTTT	CASSQDFGTTGNQPQHF
17	TRBD1	TRBV6-2/TRBV6-3	TRBJ2-4	few	TGTGCCAGCAGACGCGGACAGGGGGTTCAAGCCAAAAACATTCAGTACTTC	CASRRGQGVQAKNIQYF
15	TRBD2	TRBV15	TRBJ2-1	NA	TGTGCCACCAGCACCAGCGGGGGTTACTACAATGAGCAGTTCTTC	CATSTSGGYYNEQFF
17	NA	TRBV2	TRBJ2-6	few	TGTGCCAGCAGTGAAACAGGTCTCCAGTCTGGGGCCAACGTCCTGACTTTC	CASSETGLQSGANVLTF
14	NA	TRBV5-1	TRBJ1-2	NA	TGCGCCAGCAGCCCCCCGGAGGTTAACTATGGCTACACCTTC	CASSPPEVNYGYTF
16	TRBD1	TRBV6-5	TRBJ1-2	NA	TGTGCCAGCAGTTACACTACTTCGGACAGGGTGTATGGCTACACCTTC	CASSYTTSDRVYGYTF
14	NA	TRBV29-1	TRBJ2-3	few	TGCAGCGTTGACGGCGGTACTAGCACAGATACGCAGTATTTT	CSVDGGTSTDTQYF
15	NA	TRBV25-1	TRBJ2-7	few	TGTGCCAGCAGTGAACAGCAGGCACTCCCCTACGAGCAGTACTTC	CASSEQQALPYEQYF
13	NA	TRBV15	TRBJ2-3	NA	TGTGCCACCAGCAGAGATTTGGGGGATACGCAGTATTTT	CATSRDLGDTQYF
14	TRBD2	TRBV20-1	TRBJ2-3	NA	TGCAGTGCTCCCCTAGCGGGGGAGTCAGATACGCAGTATTTT	CSAPLAGESDTQYF
13	NA	TRBV6-2/TRBV6-3	TRBJ1-5	few	TGTGCCAGCAGAAGTAATAGCAATCAGCCCCAGCATTTT	CASRSNSNQPQHF
15	TRBD1	TRBV2	TRBJ1-6	NA	TGTGCCAGCAGTTCGGACAGGGGATCCGGTTCACCCCTCCACTTT	CASSSDRGSGSPLHF